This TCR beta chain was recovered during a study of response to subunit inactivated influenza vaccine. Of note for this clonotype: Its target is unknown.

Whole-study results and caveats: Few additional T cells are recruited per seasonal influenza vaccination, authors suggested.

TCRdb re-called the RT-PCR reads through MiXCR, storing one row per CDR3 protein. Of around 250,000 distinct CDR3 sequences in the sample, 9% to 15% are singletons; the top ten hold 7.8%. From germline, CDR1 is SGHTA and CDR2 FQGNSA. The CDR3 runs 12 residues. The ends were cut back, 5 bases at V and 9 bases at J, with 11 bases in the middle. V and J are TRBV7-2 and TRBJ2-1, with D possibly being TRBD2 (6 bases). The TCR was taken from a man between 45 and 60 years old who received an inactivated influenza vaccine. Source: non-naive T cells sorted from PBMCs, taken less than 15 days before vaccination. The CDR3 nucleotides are TGTGCCAGCAGCCGTACTAGCATTGAGCAGTTCTTC. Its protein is CASSRTSIEQFF.